These T cell receptor beta chains were read from a single sample in a study of technical replicates of blood from a few donors. Sequencing was performed with immunoSEQ multiplex PCR; in TCRdb, only in-frame clones are kept and a portion is missing. Here the sample spans approximately 89,000 clones, approximately 96% being singletons. The specimen was T cells isolated from PBMCs. The origin of the receptors is a human donor in good health. CDR3s include the opening cysteine and the closing phenylalanine or tryptophan. A D gene is named only where the DNA matches it firmly. The listing skips clone size in some rows; elsewhere it reads once, few, many or a size class.

v_gene: TRBV9
d_gene: TRBD2
j_gene: TRBJ2-3
abundance: -
CDR3nt: TGTGCCAGCAGCGCTAGCGGGGGACCCGGAGATACGCAGTATTTT
CDR3aa: CASSASGGPGDTQYF

v_gene: TRBV28
d_gene: -
j_gene: TRBJ1-1
abundance: -
CDR3nt: TGTGCCAGCAGTGATCACCAGGGGTGGAACACTGAAGCTTTCTTT
CDR3aa: CASSDHQGWNTEAFF

v_gene: TRBV4-2
d_gene: TRBD2
j_gene: TRBJ2-1
abundance: once
CDR3nt: TGTGCCAGCAGCCCCCTAGGACTAGCGGGAGGGCGGGGCTCCTACAATGAGCAGTTCTTC
CDR3aa: CASSPLGLAGGRGSYNEQFF

v_gene: TRBV7-9
d_gene: -
j_gene: TRBJ1-1
abundance: -
CDR3nt: TGTGCCAGCAGCTTCAGGGGCGAGGACACTGAAGCTTTCTTT
CDR3aa: CASSFRGEDTEAFF

v_gene: TRBV5-1
d_gene: -
j_gene: TRBJ2-7
abundance: once
CDR3nt: TGCGCCAGCAGCTTGTATACGCGTGACGAGCAGTACTTC
CDR3aa: CASSLYTRDEQYF

v_gene: TRBV5-1
d_gene: TRBD1
j_gene: TRBJ1-4
abundance: -
CDR3nt: TGCGCCAGCACCCCTTGGGGACAGGGTAATGAAAAACTGTTTTTT
CDR3aa: CASTPWGQGNEKLFF

v_gene: TRBV21-1
d_gene: -
j_gene: TRBJ2-7
abundance: -
CDR3nt: TGTGCCAGCAGCCCACCGGGACACCACTACGAGCAGTACTTC
CDR3aa: CASSPPGHHYEQYF

v_gene: TRBV5-8
d_gene: TRBD1
j_gene: TRBJ1-2
abundance: -
CDR3nt: TGTGCCAGCAGCTTGGATCCGGGACAGGGGTATGGCTACACCTTC
CDR3aa: CASSLDPGQGYGYTF

v_gene: TRBV9
d_gene: -
j_gene: TRBJ1-1
abundance: once
CDR3nt: TGTGCCAGCAGCGTACCCGGACGGGAGGCTTTCTTT
CDR3aa: CASSVPGREAFF

v_gene: TRBV27
d_gene: TRBD2
j_gene: TRBJ2-7
abundance: few
CDR3nt: TGTGCCAGCAGTTTAGGGCTAGCGGGCTCCTACGAGCAGTACTTC
CDR3aa: CASSLGLAGSYEQYF

v_gene: TRBV7-6
d_gene: -
j_gene: TRBJ1-5
abundance: -
CDR3nt: TGTGCCAGCAGCTTAATACCCGCGGGTCAGCCCCAGCATTTT
CDR3aa: CASSLIPAGQPQHF

v_gene: TRBV6-6
d_gene: TRBD2
j_gene: TRBJ2-2
abundance: -
CDR3nt: TGTGCCAGCAGTTCCCGGGACTATTCTAACACCGGGGAGCTGTTTTTT
CDR3aa: CASSSRDYSNTGELFF

v_gene: TRBV10-1
d_gene: TRBD1
j_gene: TRBJ1-1
abundance: -
CDR3nt: TGCGCCAGCAGCCCGGGACAGGGGAACACTGAAGCTTTCTTT
CDR3aa: CASSPGQGNTEAFF

v_gene: TRBV6-5
d_gene: -
j_gene: TRBJ2-6
abundance: -
CDR3nt: TGTGCCAGTGTAGCCCCTGGGGCCAACGTCCTGACTTTC
CDR3aa: CASVAPGANVLTF

v_gene: TRBV7-9
d_gene: -
j_gene: TRBJ2-1
abundance: once
CDR3nt: TGTGCCAGCAGCTTAGGGCAGGGCTTCTACAATGAGCAGTTCTTC
CDR3aa: CASSLGQGFYNEQFF

v_gene: TRBV28
d_gene: -
j_gene: TRBJ1-4
abundance: -
CDR3nt: TGTGCCAGCAGTTTAAGTATAGATGAAAAACTGTTTTTT
CDR3aa: CASSLSIDEKLFF

v_gene: TRBV15
d_gene: -
j_gene: TRBJ2-5
abundance: -
CDR3nt: TGTGCCACCAGCAGAGGTCGGAAGGTCTGGGGGCTGGGGTCCCAAGAGACCCAGTACTTC
CDR3aa: CATSRGRKVWGLGSQETQYF

v_gene: TRBV27
d_gene: TRBD1
j_gene: TRBJ1-1
abundance: -
CDR3nt: TGTGCCAGCAGTAGCGGACAGGGGGACACTGAAGCTTTCTTT
CDR3aa: CASSSGQGDTEAFF

v_gene: TRBV19
d_gene: TRBD1
j_gene: TRBJ1-5
abundance: -
CDR3nt: TGTGCCAGTAGTATCCTCGGACAGGGGAATCAGCCCCAGCATTTT
CDR3aa: CASSILGQGNQPQHF

v_gene: TRBV5-1
d_gene: TRBD2
j_gene: TRBJ2-3
abundance: once
CDR3nt: TGCGCCAGCTCCGTCGCGGGAGACACAGATACGCAGTATTTT
CDR3aa: CASSVAGDTDTQYF

v_gene: TRBV9
d_gene: TRBD1
j_gene: TRBJ1-2
abundance: -
CDR3nt: TGTGCCAGCAGCGTAGGGACAGGCTCATTTAACTATGGCTACACCTTC
CDR3aa: CASSVGTGSFNYGYTF

v_gene: TRBV2
d_gene: TRBD1
j_gene: TRBJ1-3
abundance: -
CDR3nt: TGTGCCAGCAGAGCCAGGGGGATGTCTGGAAACACCATATATTTT
CDR3aa: CASRARGMSGNTIYF

v_gene: TRBV27
d_gene: -
j_gene: TRBJ1-2
abundance: -
CDR3nt: TGTGCCAGCAGTTTATTCCGACAGACCCCCTATGGCTACACCTTC
CDR3aa: CASSLFRQTPYGYTF

v_gene: TRBV14
d_gene: -
j_gene: TRBJ2-1
abundance: -
CDR3nt: TGTGCCAGCAGCCTGAGACAGGATTCAGAGCAGTTCTTC
CDR3aa: CASSLRQDSEQFF

v_gene: TRBV19
d_gene: TRBD1
j_gene: TRBJ1-4
abundance: once
CDR3nt: TGTGCCAGTGTACAGGGGGCGGGTGAAAAACTGTTTTTT
CDR3aa: CASVQGAGEKLFF

v_gene: TRBV6-5
d_gene: -
j_gene: TRBJ1-5
abundance: once
CDR3nt: TGTGCCACCCAGGGTGGGGTCTATCAGCCCCAGCATTTT
CDR3aa: CATQGGVYQPQHF

v_gene: TRBV11-3
d_gene: -
j_gene: TRBJ2-5
abundance: few
CDR3nt: TGTGCCAGCAGCTTAAGAGAAAATCTCGAGACCCAGTACTTC
CDR3aa: CASSLRENLETQYF

v_gene: TRBV28
d_gene: TRBD1
j_gene: TRBJ1-2
abundance: -
CDR3nt: TGTGCCAGCAGTTCACAACTATCCGGGACAGGGGGTGATGGCTACACCTTC
CDR3aa: CASSSQLSGTGGDGYTF

v_gene: TRBV5-1
d_gene: TRBD1
j_gene: TRBJ2-3
abundance: -
CDR3nt: TGCGCCAGCAGCTTGTGGGCAGGGGGCGCGGGCACAGATACGCAGTATTTT
CDR3aa: CASSLWAGGAGTDTQYF

v_gene: TRBV2
d_gene: TRBD2
j_gene: TRBJ2-1
abundance: once
CDR3nt: TGTGCCAGCCATCGACTAGCGGATTACAATGAGCAGTTCTTC
CDR3aa: CASHRLADYNEQFF

v_gene: TRBV5-1
d_gene: -
j_gene: TRBJ2-7
abundance: -
CDR3nt: TGCGCCAGCAGCTTAGGACTCCTGCCCGGATCTCACTACGAGCAGTACTTC
CDR3aa: CASSLGLLPGSHYEQYF

v_gene: TRBV19
d_gene: TRBD1
j_gene: TRBJ1-5
abundance: -
CDR3nt: TGTGCCACTGGATTCCGGGACAGGGGCACCTATAGCAATCAGCCCCAGCATTTT
CDR3aa: CATGFRDRGTYSNQPQHF

v_gene: TRBV30
d_gene: -
j_gene: TRBJ1-2
abundance: -
CDR3nt: TGTGCCTGGAGTGTGACAGGCCCCGGCTCTGGCTACACCTTC
CDR3aa: CAWSVTGPGSGYTF

v_gene: TRBV19
d_gene: TRBD2
j_gene: TRBJ2-5
abundance: -
CDR3nt: TGTGCCAGTAGTAACCCGGGAGGGACCCAGTACTTC
CDR3aa: CASSNPGGTQYF

v_gene: TRBV5-6
d_gene: -
j_gene: TRBJ1-1
abundance: -
CDR3nt: TGTGCCAGCAGCTTACATAACAGGGCAGGTAGCACTGAAGCTTTCTTT
CDR3aa: CASSLHNRAGSTEAFF

v_gene: TRBV2
d_gene: TRBD2
j_gene: TRBJ2-3
abundance: -
CDR3nt: TGTGCCAGCAGTGAAGATAGCGGGGGGCGGTCAGATACGCAGTATTTT
CDR3aa: CASSEDSGGRSDTQYF

v_gene: TRBV28
d_gene: TRBD2
j_gene: TRBJ2-1
abundance: -
CDR3nt: TGTGCCAGCAGTTTATCAGGCGGGAGGGGCAATGAGCAGTTCTTC
CDR3aa: CASSLSGGRGNEQFF

v_gene: TRBV5-6
d_gene: -
j_gene: TRBJ2-6
abundance: -
CDR3nt: TGTGCCAGCAGCCCCTCCCACGGGACACTTTCTGGGGCCAACGTCCTGACTTTC
CDR3aa: CASSPSHGTLSGANVLTF

v_gene: TRBV7-9
d_gene: -
j_gene: TRBJ2-4
abundance: -
CDR3nt: TGTGCCAGCAGTCCTAGACAGGGACTAGCCAAAAACATTCAGTACTTC
CDR3aa: CASSPRQGLAKNIQYF

v_gene: TRBV7-8
d_gene: -
j_gene: TRBJ1-1
abundance: -
CDR3nt: TGTGCCAGCAGTCAGGGGCAGGGTCGGAACACTGAAGCTTTCTTT
CDR3aa: CASSQGQGRNTEAFF

v_gene: TRBV11-3
d_gene: TRBD1
j_gene: TRBJ1-4
abundance: once
CDR3nt: TGTGCCAGCAGCCCGGGGGACAGTCCCGCGAAAACTAATGAAAAACTGTTTTTT
CDR3aa: CASSPGDSPAKTNEKLFF

v_gene: TRBV19
d_gene: TRBD1
j_gene: TRBJ1-1
abundance: -
CDR3nt: TGTGCCAGTAGCCACACTCGACAGGGCGCAAGAGCTTTCTTT
CDR3aa: CASSHTRQGARAFF